Listed here are 12 T cell receptor beta chains from one sample, sequenced in a study of blood T cells in healthy people across ages. A J-beta primer mix and a sample-barcoded 5' primer were used in a second PCR of about 6 to 12 cycles. MiXCR was run by TCRdb on the 5' RACE reads, yielding one entry per CDR3 protein. The sample has roughly 930,000 distinct CDR3 sequences, roughly 43% seen once. Sequencing was carried out using blood. The receptors were gathered from a man aged 30 to 39 in good health.

This clonotype occurred many times. This sequence joins TRBV20-1 and TRBJ2-5; possibly TRBD2 for D (5 bases). The assigned J gene may be wrong: the sequence end matches TRBJ2-7 better. The CDR3 spans 12 residues. The germline CDR1 and CDR2 sequences are DFQATT and SNEGSKA (reference sequence). CDR3 DNA sequence: TGCAGTGCTGAGGGATTCGTAGGCGAGCAGTACTTC. Protein sequence: CSAEGFVGEQYF.

To note about this clonotype: The junction departs from germline at one end; a sequencing error may be responsible. The chain employs TRBV6-1 and TRBJ2-1; 7 nucleotides align to TRBD1. The V gene's germline CDR1 is MNHNS and CDR2 SASEGT. The CDR3 runs to 15 residues. Here the CDR3 DNA reads TGTGCCAGCAGTGCCGACAGGGCTTCCTGCAATGAGCAGTTCTTC. This gives the protein CASSADRASCNEQFF.

The chain combines TRBV29-1 with TRBJ2-1; TRBD2 aligns across 13 bases. The V gene end was trimmed by 6 bases and the J gene end by 10 bases; junction bases not matched to a gene: 6. Germline CDR1 reads SQVTM; CDR2 reads ANQGSEA. This CDR3 contains 13 residues. The CDR3 DNA sequence: TGCAGCGTCCGACTAGCGGGGGGACGGGAGCAGTTCTTC. Its protein is CSVRLAGGREQFF.

The chain links TRBV30 to TRBJ2-7; a weak D match, TRBD1 (5 bases). Germline-derived CDR1 and CDR2 are GTSNPN and SVGIG (reference sequence). Trimming removed 1 base at V and 0 bases at J, with 7 bases between. CDR3 length equals 13 residues. CDR3 bases: TGTGCCTGGAGTGCAGGGAACTCCTACGAGCAGTACTTC. This gives the protein CAWSAGNSYEQYF.

The table lists this clonotype with a few counts. The rearrangement joins TRBV6-1 to TRBJ2-1; 7 bases line up with TRBD2. Germline V gene sequence: CDR1 MNHNS, CDR2 SASEGT. The CDR3 length is 13 residues. J lost 4 bases, V lost 3 bases, and 0 bases had no gene match. This chain's CDR3 is CASSERGYNEQFF. CDR3 sequence (DNA): TGTGCCAGCAGTGAGCGGGGGTACAATGAGCAGTTCTTC.

V is TRBV10-3 and J is TRBJ2-7, with 9 bases identical to TRBD2. Germline values: CDR1 ENHRY, CDR2 SYGVKD. The CDR3 consists of 16 residues. The V and J ends lost 5 bases and 3 bases, in that order; junction bases with no gene match: 11. The CDR3 is CAISRVSGGSVYEQYF. As DNA, the CDR3 is TGTGCCATCAGTAGGGTTAGCGGGGGCTCGGTCTACGAGCAGTACTTC.

The J gene is TRBJ1-2, the V gene TRBV18; the match to TRBD1 covers 7 bases. The CDR3 sequence is 16 residues long. The germline CDR1 and CDR2 sequences are KGHSH and LQKENI. V lost 1 base to trimming and J lost 2 bases; unmatched junction nucleotides: 7. The CDR3 DNA is TGTGCCAGCTCACCACTCGGACAGGAAGCGAACTATGGCTACACCTTC. Its protein product is CASSPLGQEANYGYTF.

This clonotype occurred a few times. The chain carries TRBV28 and TRBJ2-5; D might be TRBD2 (5 bases). V lost 3 bases, J lost 5 bases, and 16 bases lay in between. Germline CDR1 is MDHEN and CDR2 is SYDVKM. This CDR3 spans 15 amino acids. In DNA, the CDR3 is TGTGCCAGCAGTTTGCGGGCAGGATCGTCGGAGACCCAGTACTTC. Amino acids: CASSLRAGSSETQYF.

The genes are TRBV7-6 and TRBJ2-1; D is undetermined. V was trimmed by 1 base and J by 13 bases, leaving 17 bases between them. CDR1 SGHVS and CDR2 FNYEAQ come from the germline V gene. The CDR3 is 14 amino acids. The DNA of the CDR3 is TGTGCCAGCAGCTTAGATCCTCCCGGAGAGACCCAGTTCTTC. It yields the protein CASSLDPPGETQFF.

This clonotype was found a few times. The CDR3 loop reads CASSEGHAKGDTQYF. CDR3 coding DNA: TGTGCCAGCAGTGAAGGGCACGCCAAGGGAGATACGCAGTATTTT. The gene calls are TRBV2 and TRBJ2-3; no clear D. The germline V gene encodes CDR1 SNHLY and CDR2 FYNNEI. Deletions cut 1 base from V and 5 bases from J, with 13 bases between. This CDR3 region has 15 residues.

The genes are TRBV7-2 and TRBJ2-7, with a tentative D call TRBD2 (5 bases). The germline CDR1 and CDR2 sequences are SGHTA and FQGNSA. Trimming cost V 3 bases and J 2 bases, with 8 bases left between them. The CDR3 length is 13 residues. CDR3 in DNA: TGTGCCAGCAGCTTCGGGGAGCCCTACGAGCAGTACTTC. It is translated as CASSFGEPYEQYF.

The rearrangement links TRBV20-1 to TRBJ2-1; TRBD2 matches at 8 bases. Germline assignment: CDR1 DFQATT and CDR2 SNEGSKA (reference sequence). CDR3 length: 14 residues. The V and J ends lost 5 bases and 9 bases, in that order; junction bases with no gene match: 12. CDR3 coding DNA: TGCAGTGCTCTGGCGGGGGGACCTGGTAGTGAGCAGTTCTTC. This codes for CSALAGGPGSEQFF.